This T cell receptor beta chain is drawn from a study of T cell responses to AZD1222 COVID-19 vaccine. Profiling relied on immunoSEQ multiplex PCR, and the TCRdb table lists in-frame clones only, not all of them. The table records some 190,000 clones, over 90% of them present only once. Germline-derived CDR1 and CDR2 are MNHEY and SVGAGI. V shed 10 bases and J 9 bases; nucleotides not matched to a gene: 11. The CDR3 length is 14 residues. This clonotype was sampled from an adult who received the AZD1222 COVID-19 vaccine. The material sequenced was peripheral blood, taken 28 days after the second AZD1222 dose. This chain links TRBV6-5 with TRBJ1-6; 8 nucleotides agree with TRBD1. CDR3 coding DNA: TGTGCCACACACAGGACAGGGCTTACTTCACCCCTCCACTTT. The encoded protein is CATHRTGLTSPLHF.